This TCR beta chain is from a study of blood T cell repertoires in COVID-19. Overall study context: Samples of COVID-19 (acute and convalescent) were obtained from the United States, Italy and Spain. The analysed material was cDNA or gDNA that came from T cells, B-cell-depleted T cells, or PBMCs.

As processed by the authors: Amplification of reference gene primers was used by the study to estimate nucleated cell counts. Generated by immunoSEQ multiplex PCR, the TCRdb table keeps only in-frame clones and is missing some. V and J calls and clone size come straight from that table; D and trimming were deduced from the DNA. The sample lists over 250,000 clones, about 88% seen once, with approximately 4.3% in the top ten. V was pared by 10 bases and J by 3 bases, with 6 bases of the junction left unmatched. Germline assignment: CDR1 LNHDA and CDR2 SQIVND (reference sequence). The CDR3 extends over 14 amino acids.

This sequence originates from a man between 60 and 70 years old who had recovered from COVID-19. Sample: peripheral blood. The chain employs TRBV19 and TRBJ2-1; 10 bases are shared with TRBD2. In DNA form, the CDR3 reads TGTGCCACCGATAGCGGGGGGTTCTACAATGAGCAGTTCTTC. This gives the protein CATDSGGFYNEQFF.